This passage covers 12 T cell receptor beta chains from one sample sequenced in a study of Ad26.COV2.S vaccination and SARS-CoV-2 variants. Treatment of the sample: roughly 20 received Ad26.COV2.S at low or high dose, single or two shots; roughly five received placebo; per-sample allocation not given. Day 63 after the first injection of vaccine or placebo was the sampling time. TCRdb's table, derived via immunoSEQ multiplex PCR, lists solely in-frame clones and lacks some. Among hundreds of thousands of clones listed, around 92% were seen once. The specimen was peripheral blood, collected in a trial of Ad26.COV2.S vaccine versus placebo. Every receptor here comes from a person aged 18 to 59 who received the Ad26.COV2.S COVID-19 vaccine or a placebo.

V usage is TRBV30 and J usage is TRBJ2-7; no definite D call. Germline V CDR1 and CDR2: GTSNPN, SVGIG (reference sequence). V was shortened by 3 bases and J by 4 bases, with 13 bases between the two germline ends. The length of the CDR3 is 13 residues. The CDR3 DNA is TGTGCCTGGAGCTTCCGTTCTGCTTACGAGCAGTACTTC. Its translation is CAWSFRSAYEQYF.

A word on this clone: At the DNA level, this CDR3 is encoded by other sequences in the same sample as well. The J gene is TRBJ2-7, the V gene TRBV15; D possibly corresponds to TRBD1 (5 bases). V gave up 1 base and J gave up 1 base, with 8 bases separating them. Per the germline V gene, CDR1 is LNHNV and CDR2 is YYDKDF (reference sequence). The CDR3 covers 14 residues. DNA of the CDR3: TGTGCCACCAGCAGAGGGGGCAGTTCCTACGAGCAGTACTTC. Protein product: CATSRGGSSYEQYF. Looking up the rest from reference TRBV15 and TRBJ2-7 gives the full variable domain: DAMVIQNPRYQVTQFGKPVTLSCSQTLNHNVMYWYQQKSSQAPKLLFHYYDKDFNNEADTPDNFQSRRPNTSFCFLDIRSPGLGDTAMYLCATSRGGSSYEQYFGPGTRLTVT.

This clone is a singleton in its sample. The gene calls are TRBV5-5 and TRBJ2-1; D not certain. The CDR3 covers 15 residues. Germline V gene sequence: CDR1 SGHKS, CDR2 YYEKEE (reference sequence). Trimming shortened V by 0 bases and J by 2 bases, and 9 bases separated the two germline ends. The chain's CDR3 is CASSLENPTYNEQFF. As DNA, the CDR3 is TGTGCCAGCAGCTTGGAGAATCCAACCTACAATGAGCAGTTCTTC.

The CDR3 protein is CAWSVGWDGRETQYF. The CDR3 DNA reads TGTGCCTGGAGTGTAGGTTGGGACGGCCGAGAGACCCAGTACTTC. V and J are TRBV30 and TRBJ2-5; D assignment may be TRBD1 or TRBD2 (5 bases each). The V gene's germline CDR1 is GTSNPN and CDR2 SVGIG (reference sequence). CDR3 size: 15 residues. V dropped 0 bases and J dropped 4 bases, with 15 bases sitting between them.

The table lists this clone with a few counts. The chain couples TRBV13 to TRBJ2-1, with 10 positions matching TRBD2. This CDR3 spans 17 amino acids. J lost 1 base, V lost 4 bases, and 7 bases had no gene match. CDR1 PRHDT and CDR2 FYEKMQ come from the germline V gene (reference sequence). CDR3 DNA: TGTGCCAGCAGCTCCTCTCAGGGACTAGCGTCCTACAATGAGCAGTTCTTC. It encodes CASSSSQGLASYNEQFF.

The chain employs TRBV20-1 and TRBJ1-2; D uncertain. The CDR3 has 14 amino acids. CDR1 and CDR2 from the germline V gene are DFQATT and SNEGSKA (reference sequence). V lost 3 bases to trimming and J lost 0 bases, with 11 bases between them. The chain's CDR3 is CSASPQLANYGYTF. The CDR3 coding sequence is TGCAGTGCTAGTCCCCAGTTAGCTAACTATGGCTACACCTTC.

The genes are TRBV6-5 and TRBJ2-1; TRBD1 or TRBD2 may be the D gene (6 bases each). This CDR3 spans 15 amino acids. Germline loops: CDR1 MNHEY, CDR2 SVGAGI. Between the trimmed V and J ends, which lost 4 bases and 4 bases, there was a span of 14 bases. In nucleotides, the CDR3 is TGTGCCAGCAGTTCAATTGGGGGGCTGTACAATGAGCAGTTCTTC. This codes for CASSSIGGLYNEQFF.

The chain links TRBV10-3 to TRBJ2-3; D uncertain. Germline V gene lookup returns CDR1 ENHRY and CDR2 SYGVKD. Deletions cut 10 bases from V and 6 bases from J, with 26 bases between. This CDR3 contains 16 residues. CDR3 nucleotides: TGTGCCACCCCGCCAAGGCATGGGGTCCCCAGCGATACGCAGTATTTT. Its protein product is CATPPRHGVPSDTQYF.

The J gene is TRBJ2-6, the V gene TRBV10-3; D assignment may be TRBD1 or TRBD2 (5 bases each). The CDR3 sequence is 16 residues long. V dropped 6 bases and J dropped 2 bases, with 14 bases sitting between them. Germline V gene lookup returns CDR1 ENHRY and CDR2 SYGVKD. The CDR3 nucleotides read TGTGCCATCAGCGAGGGGTTGGGAGCTGGGGCCAACGTCCTGACTTTC. This gives the protein CAISEGLGAGANVLTF.

This sequence joins TRBV3-1 (or the pseudogene TRBV3-2) and TRBJ1-5, with D uncertain. V shed 4 bases and J shed 5 bases, with 15 bases lying between them. Germline V CDR1 and CDR2: LGHDT, YNNKEL (reference sequence). The CDR3 runs 15 residues. The CDR3, as DNA: TGTGCCAGCAGCCGAACGCAGGCGGGAGATCAGCCCCAGCATTTT. Protein: CASSRTQAGDQPQHF.

The chain recombines TRBV6-5 with TRBJ2-3; TRBD2 is a possible D gene (6 bases). Germline-derived CDR1 and CDR2 are MNHEY and SVGAGI. The CDR3 length is 13 residues. V dropped 10 bases and J dropped 2 bases, with 13 bases sitting between them. The CDR3 DNA follows: TGTGCCACCTCACGGGGGAACACAGATACGCAGTATTTT. This codes for CATSRGNTDTQYF.

The genes are TRBV21-1 and TRBJ2-4; the table's D call of TRBD2 was not tested on the DNA. TRBV21-1 is shown as a pseudogene. The CDR3 is made up of 15 amino acids. In DNA, the CDR3 is TGTGCCAGCAGCAAGGGAACCGGGAACGGGGACATTCAGTACTTC. Protein: CASSKGTGNGDIQYF.